This is a list of T cell receptor beta chains from one sample in a study of response to subunit inactivated influenza vaccine. Via MiXCR, TCRdb re-called the RT-PCR reads, giving one row per CDR3 protein. The data show around 300,000 distinct CDR3 sequences, over 20% seen once. This specimen was PBMCs from blood, taken approximately 20 months after vaccination. These receptors all stem from a man in his fifties or sixties who received an inactivated influenza vaccine. Both conserved end residues are part of each CDR3. Fields, in order: D gene, V gene, clone size, J gene, CDR3 DNA, CDR3 protein. D genes are given only for firm matches. Size is stated for part of the rows, as once, few or many counts, or as a class when the clone is expanded.

>TRBD2|TRBV3-1|few|TRBJ2-3
TGTGCCAGCAGCCGACTAGCGGGAGGGACGAGGACAGATACGCAGTATTTT
CASSRLAGGTRTDTQYF
>-|TRBV5-1|few|TRBJ2-1
TGCGCCAGCATGGGGAAGACGCGGAGCTCCTACAATGAGCAGTTCTTC
CASMGKTRSSYNEQFF
>-|TRBV3-1|few|TRBJ1-2
TGTGCCAGCAGCCAAGGACGGGGAAACTATGGCTACACCTTC
CASSQGRGNYGYTF
>-|TRBV6-2/TRBV6-3|few|TRBJ1-1
TGTGCCAGTCTGACAGGGAACACTGAAGCTTTCTTT
CASLTGNTEAFF
>-|TRBV3-1|-|TRBJ2-2
TGTGCCAGCAGCGGCGGGACAGCGAACACCGGGGAGCTGTTTTTT
CASSGGTANTGELFF
>-|TRBV6-1|-|TRBJ2-2
TGTGCCAGCAGTGAAAACAGGGCGGAAACCGGGGAGCTGTTTTTT
CASSENRAETGELFF
>-|TRBV14|-|TRBJ1-1
TGTGCCAGCAGCCAAGATCGTCTAGTGGAACCTTTCTTT
CASSQDRLVEPFF
>-|TRBV12-3/TRBV12-4|few|TRBJ1-1
TGTGCCAGCAGGTACATATTCCCGAACACTGAAGCTTTCTTT
CASRYIFPNTEAFF
>-|TRBV10-3|many|TRBJ1-5
TGTGCCATCAGTGGGGACATTGATCAGCCCCAGCATTTT
CAISGDIDQPQHF
>-|TRBV6-2/TRBV6-3|many|TRBJ1-5
TGTGCCAGCAGGAGGGAAGGTCAGCCCCAGCATTTT
CASRREGQPQHF
>TRBD1|TRBV30|few|TRBJ1-1
TGTGCCTGGAGTGTGGGGACAGGGGCAGATGAAGCTTTCTTT
CAWSVGTGADEAFF
>-|TRBV11-2|few|TRBJ1-1
TGTGCCAGCAGTTTCAACACAGGGCGAGGGACTGAAGCTTTCTTT
CASSFNTGRGTEAFF
>TRBD2|TRBV7-2|-|TRBJ2-1
TGTGCCAGCAGCCGGACTAGCGGGAATGGTGAGCAGTTCTTC
CASSRTSGNGEQFF
>-|TRBV12-3/TRBV12-4|few|TRBJ2-5
TGTGCCAGCAGTCTCTGGGGTCAAGAGACCCAGTACTTC
CASSLWGQETQYF
>-|TRBV27|few|TRBJ1-1
TGTGCCAGCAGTCTACAACCCGTCTACACTGAAGCTTTCTTT
CASSLQPVYTEAFF
>-|TRBV7-3|-|TRBJ1-1
TGTGCCAGCAGCTTATCCGGTCCAGGGTTGAACACTGAAGCTTTCTTT
CASSLSGPGLNTEAFF
>-|TRBV19|-|TRBJ1-2
TGTGCCAGTAGTATCGATTACGTAAACTATGGCTACACCTTC
CASSIDYVNYGYTF
>TRBD1|TRBV12-3/TRBV12-4|-|TRBJ1-1
TGTGCCAGCAGTAAACAGGGGTCAGTCACTGAAGCTTTCTTT
CASSKQGSVTEAFF
>TRBD1|TRBV10-3|many|TRBJ2-7
TGTGCCATCAGTCTAACAGGGGGAAAGCAGTACTTC
CAISLTGGKQYF
>-|TRBV24-1|-|TRBJ1-5
TGTGCCACCAGTGAACCGGGAGTTGCGCAGCCCCAGCATTTT
CATSEPGVAQPQHF
>-|TRBV28|-|TRBJ1-5
TGTGCCAGCATGACTATGTCAAACAATCAGCCCCAGCATTTT
CASMTMSNNQPQHF
>-|TRBV5-1|-|TRBJ1-1
TGCGCCAGCAGTCCCCACTCCGGCAGTGAAGCTTTCTTT
CASSPHSGSEAFF
>TRBD1|TRBV14|few|TRBJ2-1
TGTGCCAGCAGCCCCGGGGACAGGAACAACAATGAGCAGTTCTTC
CASSPGDRNNNEQFF
>-|TRBV21-1|many|TRBJ1-5
TGTGCCAGCAGCAAAGCTTCGGACACAAGCAATCAGCCCCAGCATTTT
CASSKASDTSNQPQHF
>TRBD1|TRBV7-2|-|TRBJ2-6
TGTGCCAGCAGTGGGCAGGGGGCTTCCGGGGCCAACGTCCTGACTTTC
CASSGQGASGANVLTF
>-|TRBV12-3/TRBV12-4|few|TRBJ2-1
TGTGCCAGCAGTTCTACCGACGGGACGAGCTCCTACAATGAGCAGTTCTTC
CASSSTDGTSSYNEQFF
>-|TRBV6-5|-|TRBJ1-5
TGTGCCAGCAGTTCCGGACGTAGCAATCAGCCCCAGCATTTT
CASSSGRSNQPQHF
>-|TRBV7-2|many|TRBJ1-3
TGTGCCAGCAGCTTATCGGGGGCTGGAAACACCATATATTTT
CASSLSGAGNTIYF
>-|TRBV24-1|few|TRBJ2-1
TGTGCCACCAGTGATCCCAGGGGGGAAAATCTCGATGAGCAGTTCTTC
CATSDPRGENLDEQFF
>TRBD2|TRBV9|-|TRBJ2-2
TGTGCCAGCAGCGTAAGTTTACCGGGACTAGCGATCACCGGGGAGCTGTTTTTT
CASSVSLPGLAITGELFF
>TRBD1|TRBV7-9|-|TRBJ2-2
TGTGCCAGCAGCTTGGGGACAGACACCGGGGAGCTGTTTTTT
CASSLGTDTGELFF
>TRBD2|TRBV15|-|TRBJ2-1
TGTGCCACCAGCACTTACCGACTAGCGAATCACAATGAGCAGTTCTTC
CATSTYRLANHNEQFF
>-|TRBV5-1|few|TRBJ2-2
TGCGCCAGCAGCTTGGCGGGGGCCGACACCGGGGAGCTGTTTTTT
CASSLAGADTGELFF
>TRBD2|TRBV9|many|TRBJ2-1
TGTGCCAGCAGCGTAACCAGCGGGAGTGATGGTGAGCAGTTCTTC
CASSVTSGSDGEQFF
>-|TRBV27|few|TRBJ1-1
TGTGCCAGCAGTTTATTGTCCGATTTGAACACTGAAGCTTTCTTT
CASSLLSDLNTEAFF
>-|TRBV6-6|-|TRBJ2-2
TGTGCCAGCAGTTACTCCACCGGGGAGCTGTTTTTT
CASSYSTGELFF
>TRBD2|TRBV6-1|-|TRBJ2-1
TGTGCCAGCAGCGCCACCGGGACTAGCGGACTTAATGAGCAGTTCTTC
CASSATGTSGLNEQFF
>-|TRBV28|-|TRBJ1-1
TGTGCCAGCAGTTTGGGGGGGGCAGCTTCAGCTTTCTTT
CASSLGGAASAFF
>-|TRBV12-3/TRBV12-4|few|TRBJ1-5
TGTGCCAGCAGTTCCGCGTTAGGCAGCCCGGGGCCCCAGCATTTT
CASSSALGSPGPQHF
>TRBD2|TRBV20-1|-|TRBJ2-3
TGCAGTGTTTTAAGCGGGGGACGCACAGATACGCAGTATTTT
CSVLSGGRTDTQYF
>-|TRBV2|many|TRBJ2-1
TGTGCCAGCAGGGAGGAAGACAGCTACAATGAGCAGTTCTTC
CASREEDSYNEQFF
>-|TRBV3-1|few|TRBJ1-1
TGTGCCAGCAGCCTCCGACGGGGAATGAACACTGAAGCTTTCTTT
CASSLRRGMNTEAFF
>-|TRBV6-2/TRBV6-3|-|TRBJ2-2
TGTGCCAGCAGTTCCGGCCGGGGCACCGGGGAGCTGTTTTTT
CASSSGRGTGELFF
>-|TRBV27|few|TRBJ1-1
TGTGCCAGCAGTCCGAGAGGGCGACCTACCTCCATGAACACTGAAGCTTTCTTT
CASSPRGRPTSMNTEAFF
>-|TRBV4-1|few|TRBJ1-2
TGCGCCAGCAGCCAAGGCCAGGGACAAACCCGGATGGTTTATGGCTACACCTTC
CASSQGQGQTRMVYGYTF
>-|TRBV14|few|TRBJ1-5
TGTGCCAGCAGCCGACAGAGCAATCAGCCCCAGCATTTT
CASSRQSNQPQHF
>-|TRBV5-5|few|TRBJ2-3
TGTGCCAGCAGCTTGTCCTTGCGCCCGAGACCAGATACGCAGTATTTT
CASSLSLRPRPDTQYF
>TRBD1|TRBV7-2|-|TRBJ1-1
TGTGCCAGCAGCTCCCAGGGGGTTTGGGTGAACACTGAAGCTTTCTTT
CASSSQGVWVNTEAFF
>TRBD1|TRBV4-3|once|TRBJ2-7
TGCGCCAGCAGCCAAGGTAGTGGACAGGGGGGCTACGAGCAGTACTTC
CASSQGSGQGGYEQYF
>-|TRBV5-1|-|TRBJ2-2
TGCGCCAGCAGCTTACGGACTACGAACACCGGGGAGCTGTTTTTT
CASSLRTTNTGELFF
>-|TRBV25-1|few|TRBJ1-1
TGTGCCAGCAGTGAATTAAATGAAGCTTTCTTT
CASSELNEAFF
>-|TRBV7-2|many|TRBJ1-1
TGTGCCAGCAGCTTTAACAGGGTAGAAGCTTTCTTT
CASSFNRVEAFF
>TRBD1|TRBV12-3/TRBV12-4|few|TRBJ1-6
TGTGCCAGCAGCATCGGGACAGGGTTCGGTTCACCCCTCCACTTT
CASSIGTGFGSPLHF
>-|TRBV6-1|few|TRBJ1-1
TGTGCCAGCAGCCGGACAAGGAACACTGAAGCTTTCTTT
CASSRTRNTEAFF
>-|TRBV20-1|few|TRBJ1-5
TGCAGTGTGGGCAGCCCTAGCAATCAGCCCCAGCATTTT
CSVGSPSNQPQHF
>TRBD1|TRBV10-2|-|TRBJ2-1
TGCGCCAGCAGCAAATTGGACAGGCTGGATGAGCAGTTCTTC
CASSKLDRLDEQFF
>-|TRBV29-1|-|TRBJ2-7
TGCAGCGCAGCATCAACAGGGTACGAGCAGTACTTC
CSAASTGYEQYF
>-|TRBV9|once|TRBJ2-7
TGTGCCAGCAGCGTAGGCTCCAGGCCGAAGTCCTACGAGCAGTACTTC
CASSVGSRPKSYEQYF